This TCR beta chain appears in the sequencing data of a study of shared clonotypes between healthy human individuals. This clone has a count of ten or more. No antigen is known for it. Findings and caveats of the study: Sampling involved blood alone; tissue repertoires likely differ.

Using immunoSEQ multiplex PCR, the repertoire was profiled, and TCRdb retains in-frame clones only, with some absent. Among roughly 1 million clones listed, roughly 75% were seen once. This CDR3 has 15 amino acids. Germline values: CDR1 MNHEY, CDR2 SMNVEV (reference sequence). V was clipped by 5 bases and J by 2 bases, with 12 bases between them. This sequence was found in a man between 18 and 29 years old in good health. The chain is built from TRBV27 and TRBJ1-4; D ambiguous. Sample: memory CD4+ T cells sorted from blood. Stated subset: CD45RA-negative fraction. CDR3 region: CASSPSVNTNEKLFF. CDR3 DNA sequence: TGTGCCAGCAGTCCATCGGTGAATACTAATGAAAAACTGTTTTTT. The full variable domain, completed using reference TRBV27 and TRBJ1-4, is EAQVTQNPRYLITVTGKKLTVTCSQNMNHEYMSWYRQDPGLGLRQIYYSMNVEVTDKGDVPEGYKVSRKEKRNFPLILESPSPNQTSLYFCASSPSVNTNEKLFFGSGTQLSVL.